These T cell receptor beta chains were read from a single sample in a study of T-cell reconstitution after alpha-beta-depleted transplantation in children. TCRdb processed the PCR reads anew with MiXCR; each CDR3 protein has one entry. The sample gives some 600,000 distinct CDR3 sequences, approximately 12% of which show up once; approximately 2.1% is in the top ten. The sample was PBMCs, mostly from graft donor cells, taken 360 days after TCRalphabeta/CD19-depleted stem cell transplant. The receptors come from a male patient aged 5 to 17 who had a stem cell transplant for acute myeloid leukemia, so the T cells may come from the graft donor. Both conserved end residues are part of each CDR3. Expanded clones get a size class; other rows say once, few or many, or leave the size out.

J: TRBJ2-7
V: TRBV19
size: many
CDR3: CASSMAGYIPYEQYF

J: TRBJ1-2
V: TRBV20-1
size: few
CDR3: CSASGVGQLSNYGYTF

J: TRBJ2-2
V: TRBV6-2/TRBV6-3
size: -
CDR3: CASSYSSGPELFF

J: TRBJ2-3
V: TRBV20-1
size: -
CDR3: CSGTPGRTWTDTQYF

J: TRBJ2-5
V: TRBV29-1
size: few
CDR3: CSAIIETQYF

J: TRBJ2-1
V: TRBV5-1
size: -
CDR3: CASSLVRVYNEQFF

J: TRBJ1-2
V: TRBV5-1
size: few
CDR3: CASSFRGDNYGYTF

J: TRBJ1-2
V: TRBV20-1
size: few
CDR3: CSARAEYRGRGYGYTF

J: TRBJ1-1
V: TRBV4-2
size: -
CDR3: CASSQAVLNTEAFF

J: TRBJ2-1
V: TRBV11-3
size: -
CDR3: CASSPNQPGGREQFF

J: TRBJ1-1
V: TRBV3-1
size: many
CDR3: CASSQGAALNTEAFF

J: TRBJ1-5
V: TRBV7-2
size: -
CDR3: CASSLGTGRFSNQPQHF

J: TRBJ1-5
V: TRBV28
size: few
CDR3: CASGPNQPQHF

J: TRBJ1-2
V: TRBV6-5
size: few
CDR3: CASSYSLGTEIYGYTF

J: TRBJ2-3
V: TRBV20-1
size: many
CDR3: CSAARSRGGTDTQYF

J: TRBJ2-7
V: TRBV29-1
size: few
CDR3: CSVGLLAGDREQYF

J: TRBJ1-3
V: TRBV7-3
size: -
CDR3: CASSLGADSGNTIYF

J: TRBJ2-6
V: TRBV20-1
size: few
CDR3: CSARDFGASSGANVLTF

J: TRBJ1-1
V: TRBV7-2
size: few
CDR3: CASSDRGDTEAFF

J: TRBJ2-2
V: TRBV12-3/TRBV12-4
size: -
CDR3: CATGRTSGAVGGELFF